This TCR beta chain was obtained from a study of identical twins. This clonotype came up many times. Its antigen is unknown. The CDR3 runs to 15 residues. Trimming took off 5 bases at V and 1 base at J, with 14 bases between the two ends. Points from the study as a whole: In cord blood, abundant beta clonotypes had fewer insertions; memory showed no trend.

A single record per CDR3 protein comes from TCRdb applying MiXCR to the 5' RACE reads. Of 500,000 to 650,000 distinct CDR3 sequences listed, just over 7% were seen once; the top ten hold approximately 1.5%. The sample was also reused in another study, on yellow fever vaccine responses in identical twins.

This rearrangement joins TRBV12-3 or TRBV12-4 to TRBJ1-1; no firm D call. Sequenced material: PBMCs. This clonotype originated in a woman under 30 in good health. The CDR3 DNA follows: TGTGCCAGCAGTCACTGGAGGGATAGGAACACTGAAGCTTTCTTT. This gives the protein CASSHWRDRNTEAFF.